The next 2 T cell receptor beta chains were all read from a single sample in a study of identical twins. TCRdb re-derived calls from the 5' RACE reads in MiXCR, one entry per CDR3 protein. The repertoire holds some 1,600,000 distinct CDR3 sequences, with around 29% as singletons. The sequencing input was cord blood. These receptors came from a newborn girl in good health.

The chain employs TRBV18 and TRBJ2-3; D unresolved. The CDR3 runs to 13 residues. V shed 3 bases and J shed 7 bases, with 11 bases lying between them. The germline V gene has CDR1 KGHSH and CDR2 LQKENI. The CDR3 nucleotides are TGTGCCAGCTCACCGGTAACTACCAATACGCAGTATTTT. Translating it yields CASSPVTTNTQYF. The complete variable domain, with remaining parts taken from reference TRBV18 and TRBJ2-3, reads NAGVMQNPRHLVRRRGQEARLRCSPMKGHSHVYWYRQLPEEGLKFMVYLQKENIIDESGMPKERFSAEFPKEGPSILRIQQVVRGDSAAYFCASSPVTTNTQYFGPGTRLTVL.

For this clonotype: A much larger clone is a single base away; this may be a read error. The chain joins TRBV20-1 to TRBJ1-1; D uncertain. The CDR3 sequence is 13 residues long. Per the germline V gene, CDR1 is DFQATT and CDR2 is SNEGSKA (reference sequence). The germline V and J ends were trimmed by 0 bases and 1 base, with 6 bases remaining between them. The chain's CDR3 is CSARDGENTEAFF. CDR3 in DNA: TGCAGTGCTAGAGATGGGGAGAACACTGAAGCTTTCTTT.